Shown below are 5 T cell receptor beta chains from a single sample sequenced in a study of blood T cells in healthy people across ages. It was with a sample-barcoded 5' primer and a J-beta primer mix that a second PCR of roughly 7 to 12 cycles was run. TCRdb reprocessed the 5' RACE reads with MiXCR, giving one entry per CDR3 protein. The sample lists some 1,800,000 distinct CDR3 sequences, 39% occurring once. The material sequenced was blood. The receptors were gathered from a human donor in good health.

This clonotype came up a few times. The chain recombines TRBV5-4 with TRBJ1-5, with D maybe TRBD1 (6 bases). Germline V gives CDR1 SGHNT, CDR2 YYREEE (reference sequence). With 5 bases removed from V and 0 bases from J, the gap between germline ends came to 21 bases. The CDR3 length is 18 residues. CDR3 nucleotides: TGTGCCAGCAGTTTCCTCATGGGGGCAGGTTATAGCAATCAGCCCCAGCATTTT. Translated: CASSFLMGAGYSNQPQHF.

The V and J genes are TRBV4-2 and TRBJ2-3; TRBD2 agrees at 8 bases. CDR1 is LGHNA, CDR2 YNFKEQ, per germline. The CDR3 consists of 21 residues. The J segment lost 6 bases and the V segment lost 3 bases, leaving 26 bases of the junction unmatched. In nucleotides, the CDR3 is TGTGCCAGCAGCCATCCCGGAGGACTAGCAAAACCTCAAGGACCGACGGATACGCAGTATTTT. It encodes CASSHPGGLAKPQGPTDTQYF.

This clonotype has more than one count but fewer than ten. The V call is TRBV2, the J call TRBJ1-2; possible D gene TRBD1, 6 bases. V lost 5 bases to trimming and J lost 5 bases, with 12 bases between them. The CDR3 covers 13 residues. CDR1 SNHLY and CDR2 FYNNEI come from the germline V gene. The chain's CDR3 is CASSPRTVYGYTF. DNA for the CDR3: TGTGCCAGCAGTCCTCGGACAGTGTATGGCTACACCTTC.

The V call is TRBV19, the J call TRBJ1-5, with TRBD1 identical over 8 bases. J lost 6 bases, V lost 7 bases, and 5 bases had no gene match. Looked up from germline, CDR1 is LNHDA and CDR2 is SQIVND (reference sequence). This CDR3 contains 13 residues. The CDR3 region is CASTQGEFQPQHF. The CDR3 DNA follows: TGTGCCAGTACACAGGGGGAGTTTCAGCCCCAGCATTTT. The variable domain in full, with the rest retrieved from reference TRBV19 and TRBJ1-5, is DGGITQSPKYLFRKEGQNVTLSCEQNLNHDAMYWYRQDPGQGLRLIYYSQIVNDFQKGDIAEGYSVSREKKESFPLTVTSAQKNPTAFYLCASTQGEFQPQHFGDGTRLSIL.

The CDR3 region is CATQGLGDTQYF. The DNA for the CDR3 is TGTGCCACCCAGGGCTTGGGGGATACGCAGTATTTT. V and J are TRBV24-1 and TRBJ2-3; tentatively, D is TRBD1 (5 bases). Trimming pared 9 bases from V and 6 bases from J, leaving 12 bases between. The CDR3 covers 12 residues. Germline CDR1 is KGHDR and CDR2 is SFDVKD.